Listed below are T cell receptor beta chains from one sample, sequenced in a study of blood T cells in healthy people across ages. In TCRdb, the 5' RACE reads were re-called with MiXCR into one record per CDR3 protein. The table lists roughly 1.9 million distinct CDR3 sequences, about 39% of them singletons, with 20% to 25% in the top ten. What was sequenced was blood. The receptors stem from a human donor in good health. CDR3s leave out the opening cysteine and the closing phenylalanine or tryptophan. The order of the fields is J gene, V gene, CDR3 protein.

TRBJ1-5 | TRBV4-2 | ASSQDRLNQPQH
TRBJ2-7 | TRBV20-1 | SARDIDPGQGTYEQY
TRBJ2-7 | TRBV20-1 | SARDLNSYEQY
TRBJ2-7 | TRBV20-1 | SASEPLGGSGRLYEQY
NA | TRBV6-1 | ASSETLGYEQY
TRBJ1-2 | TRBV20-1 | SARDPGQGVYGYT
TRBJ2-3 | TRBV20-1 | SARTLLSTDAQY
TRBJ1-1 | TRBV6-2/TRBV6-3 | ASSLPETENTEAF
TRBJ1-2 | TRBV7-9 | ASSSNRFDGYT
TRBJ2-5 | TRBV7-8 | ASSPRTQETQY
TRBJ2-3 | TRBV29-1 | SVEGLWSGTDTQY
TRBJ2-7 | TRBV11-2 | ASSLGWYREGGYEQY
TRBJ1-1 | TRBV7-9 | ASSLVTKTEAF
TRBJ1-2 | TRBV20-1 | SAREGGVRGYT
TRBJ2-5 | TRBV10-3 | AISPRLVDQETQY
TRBJ2-7 | TRBV6-5 | ASSLTEWSSYEQY
TRBJ2-1 | TRBV30 | AWSVTSGSYNEQF
TRBJ2-1 | TRBV29-1 | SVAAPGEGSYNEQF
TRBJ2-5 | TRBV2 | ASSEEGETQY
TRBJ1-2 | TRBV7-2 | ASSLLGQHYGYT
TRBJ1-2 | TRBV15 | ATSPTGNYGYT
TRBJ2-1 | TRBV6-4 | AGSRLAGDLYNEQF
TRBJ2-3 | TRBV3-1 | ASSQVGQEGDTQY
NA | TRBV4-1 | ASSQSRGSDEQY
TRBJ1-2 | TRBV7-2 | ASSDIFAGGNYGYT
TRBJ2-6 | TRBV7-2 | ASSLARDSGANVLT
TRBJ1-5 | TRBV6-5 | ASSYRYPTAGQPQH
TRBJ2-5 | TRBV6-2/TRBV6-3 | ASSPNRIRDKEETQY
TRBJ2-3 | TRBV28 | ASMSFGLAGFQGDTQY
TRBJ2-1 | TRBV20-1 | SARDWRGLGSYNEQF
TRBJ2-5 | TRBV5-1 | ASTDLRSQTQY
TRBJ1-1 | TRBV29-1 | SVADPKQTEAF
TRBJ2-7 | TRBV11-2 | AGSLVGADTEQY
TRBJ2-7 | TRBV5-1 | ATSRSTSSSYEQY
TRBJ2-1 | TRBV29-1 | SACNNYEQF
NA | TRBV24-1 | ATSTDRGGYGYT
TRBJ2-1 | TRBV4-3 | ASSHPIAGGARGSDNEQF
NA | TRBV9 | ASSPRLCSYEQY
TRBJ2-3 | TRBV12-3/TRBV12-4 | ASSLVPVDTQY
TRBJ1-5 | TRBV4-1 | ASSQEYFSNQPQH
TRBJ1-6 | TRBV6-5 | ASSYSGNSPLH
TRBJ2-7 | TRBV5-1 | ASSLRGDEQY
TRBJ2-3 | TRBV4-3 | ASSLRAYADTQY
TRBJ2-1 | TRBV29-1 | SARGTSGDNEQF
TRBJ2-1 | TRBV28 | ASSERTGLEQF
TRBJ2-1 | TRBV7-2 | ASSFISGAIGADYNEQF
TRBJ2-2 | TRBV10-3 | AISESAGTAGELF
TRBJ2-3 | TRBV11-1 | ASQLLEALVSEDTQY
TRBJ2-5 | TRBV19 | ASSIGTSQETQY
TRBJ2-4 | TRBV5-1 | ASSPPGGIAKNIQY
TRBJ1-4 | TRBV27 | ASSFGQGEEKLF
TRBJ2-7 | TRBV28 | ACRGQADSYEQY
TRBJ2-3 | TRBV2 | ASSYAGGEDTQY
TRBJ2-3 | TRBV20-1 | SACRLLAGFTDTQY
TRBJ2-1 | TRBV4-3 | ASSPPPGLEGEQF